This entry describes one T cell receptor (beta chain). Time point given: blood 2 weeks post-SBRT. Treatment noted: 15 Gy SBRT to primary tumor, nephrectomy 4 weeks later. Clones were sequenced by immunoSEQ multiplex PCR, and TCRdb holds only the in-frame ones, with some missing. The repertoire includes 120,000 or so clones, over 75% of them detected once, and 5.8% sits in the top ten. The data are from a study of radiation and T cells in renal cell carcinoma. This receptor was obtained from a man aged 50 or older with renal cell carcinoma. Sequencing was performed on blood, taken from a patient whose treatment included radiotherapy and nephrectomy.

The CDR3: CASSLGTAGGPTPDTQYF. DNA for the CDR3: TGTGCCAGCAGCCTAGGAACAGCGGGGGGGCCGACTCCAGATACGCAGTATTTT. The chain joins TRBV4-2 to TRBJ2-3, with 10 bases identical to TRBD2. This CDR3 is built from 18 residues. With V trimmed by 4 bases and J by 4 bases, 14 bases remained unmatched. Germline V gives CDR1 LGHNA, CDR2 YNFKEQ.